One sample yielded the 6 T cell receptor beta chains listed below, sequenced in a study of blood T cell repertoires in COVID-19. The method was immunoSEQ multiplex PCR; TCRdb's version includes in-frame clones alone and lacks a portion of them. This sample carries approximately 25,000 clones, under 85% of them seen once, and the ten largest clones take less than 8.5%. The sequencing sample was made of peripheral blood. Source of these receptors: a man aged 50 or older with COVID-19, enrolled during active disease.

This rearrangement joins TRBV18 to TRBJ2-1, with 9 bases aligning to TRBD1. J was trimmed by 9 bases and V by 0 bases; bases with no gene match: 6. The CDR3 totals 15 residues. The germline CDR1 and CDR2 sequences are KGHSH and LQKENI. In DNA form, the CDR3 reads TGTGCCAGCTCACCACCGGGACAGGGTAGGAGTGAGCAGTTCTTC. It yields the protein CASSPPGQGRSEQFF.

This chain connects TRBV5-8 to TRBJ2-5; D is undetermined. Trimming shortened V by 4 bases and J by 6 bases, and 19 bases separated the two germline ends. Germline loops: CDR1 SGHTS, CDR2 YDEGEE. The CDR3 is 15 amino acids. CDR3 residues: CASSLNRVGRKTQYF. In DNA form, the CDR3 reads TGTGCCAGCAGCCTAAACAGAGTCGGTAGGAAGACCCAGTACTTC.

This chain joins TRBV28 and TRBJ2-7, with 7 bases aligning to TRBD1. Germline assignment: CDR1 MDHEN and CDR2 SYDVKM. The CDR3 consists of 13 residues. V shed 7 bases, J shed 4 bases, and the junction held 7 bases outside the gene matches. The CDR3 sequence is CASTGQPNYEQYF. The DNA of the CDR3 is TGTGCCAGCACGGGACAGCCGAATTACGAGCAGTACTTC.

This sequence joins TRBV19 and TRBJ2-7, with 8 positions matching TRBD1. This CDR3 comprises 15 residues. Germline values: CDR1 LNHDA, CDR2 SQIVND (reference sequence). Trimming removed 5 bases from V and 4 bases from J; junction bases left unmatched: 10. The CDR3 sequence: CASSDQGARGYEQYF. The CDR3 DNA is TGTGCCAGTAGTGACCAGGGGGCACGGGGGTACGAGCAGTACTTC.

The chain has TRBV28 and TRBJ1-4, with TRBD1 identical over 7 bases. From germline, CDR1 is MDHEN and CDR2 SYDVKM. J lost 7 bases, V lost 1 base, and 9 bases had no gene match. CDR3 length: 16 residues. In nucleotides, the CDR3 is TGTGCCAGCAGTTTATACCCACAGGGGCGAGGTGAAAAACTGTTTTTT. Protein product: CASSLYPQGRGEKLFF. Combining the CDR3 with reference TRBV28 and TRBJ1-4 gives the whole variable domain DVKVTQSSRYLVKRTGEKVFLECVQDMDHENMFWYRQDPGLGLRLIYFSYDVKMKEKGDIPEGYSVSREKKERFSLILESASTNQTSMYLCASSLYPQGRGEKLFFGSGTQLSVL.

V gene TRBV19 combines with J gene TRBJ1-5; D might be TRBD1 (5 bases). The CDR3 loop spans 15 amino acids. The V and J ends lost 1 base and 4 bases respectively, with 11 bases between them. CDR1 and CDR2 from the germline V gene are LNHDA and SQIVND (reference sequence). This CDR3 reads CASSIVPGTNQPQHF. In DNA, the CDR3 is TGTGCCAGTAGTATAGTCCCGGGGACTAATCAGCCCCAGCATTTT.